A selection of T cell receptor beta chains follows, all from one sample in a study of blood T cell repertoires in COVID-19. The data were produced by immunoSEQ multiplex PCR, yet TCRdb's version contains in-frame clones alone and is incomplete. The table shows approximately 70,000 clones, with roughly 84% occurring only once. Sequencing used peripheral blood. The origin of the receptors is a woman in her fifties or sixties with acute or convalescent COVID-19. Each CDR3 is given with its conserved first and last residue.

TRBV28	TRBJ1-2	CASSLTAQGAGGYTF
TRBV6-5	TRBJ2-7	CASSWTSPPYEQYF
TRBV18	TRBJ2-7	CASSGLVSVEQYF
TRBV27	TRBJ2-3	CATRDRVVSAQYF
TRBV19	TRBJ2-2	CASSPNPGLGAGELFF
TRBV18	TRBJ2-1	CASSPLAGTEQFF
TRBV24-1	TRBJ2-1	CATSDLSGQGGIDEQFF
TRBV4-2	TRBJ1-2	CASSQDRDNPSYGYTF
TRBV18	TRBJ2-1	CASSPVTGTSGIGEQFF
TRBV5-8	TRBJ1-4	CASSLTTGNEKLFF
TRBV28	TRBJ2-3	CASSYTGTGILYF
TRBV4-3	TRBJ2-7	CASSQDSYSYEQYF
TRBV4-3	TRBJ2-3	CASSQGTGTVSTDTQYF
TRBV3-1/TRBV3-2	TRBJ1-5	CASSQNEVSQPQHF
TRBV7-9	TRBJ2-4	CASYVEWIKNIQYF
TRBV30	TRBJ2-5	CAWSVYGGRKTQYF
TRBV28	TRBJ2-1	CASSLGTSGSPRFF
TRBV7-2	TRBJ2-7	CASSSQGGDRKYF
TRBV18	TRBJ2-7	CASSTGTGNEQYF
TRBV13	TRBJ2-1	CASSRTSGGYQFF
TRBV7-8	TRBJ1-1	CASSTGAVTEAFF
TRBV7-2	TRBJ1-2	CASSPDRGLYGYTF
TRBV18	TRBJ1-1	CASTADLNTEAFF
TRBV7-2	TRBJ2-7	CASSSRTGLEQYF
TRBV25-1	TRBJ2-2	CASSDPGQIFGELFF
TRBV6-6	TRBJ1-1	CASSYSEVNTEAFF
TRBV29-1	TRBJ1-2	CSATEGDRVNGYTF
TRBV5-1	TRBJ1-5	CASSPAGYSNQPQHF
TRBV7-8	TRBJ1-2	CASSPGTANYGYTF
TRBV25-1	TRBJ1-2	CASSLVDNRGYTF
TRBV2	TRBJ1-6	CASSELDRGNSPLHF
TRBV28	TRBJ2-7	CASSTYRSSGTSSSYEQYF
TRBV4-1	TRBJ1-3	CASSQDPMDSLGNTIYF
TRBV9	TRBJ2-5	CASSASGETQYF
TRBV18	TRBJ2-3	CASSPPRADTDTQYF
TRBV28	TRBJ2-7	CASSWASGNEQYF
TRBV3-1/TRBV3-2	TRBJ1-2	CASSHQQGYGYTF